This TCR beta chain was observed in a study of blood T cell repertoires in COVID-19. Overall study context: Sites in the United States, Italy and Spain provided acute and convalescent COVID-19 samples. Sample material is recorded as cDNA or gDNA derived from T cells, B-cell-depleted T cells, or PBMCs.

Trimming removed 7 bases from V and 5 bases from J, with 14 bases in between. Germline V gene data show CDR1 as MNHEY and CDR2 as SVGAGI. CDR3 size: 13 residues. Authors' data handling: Reference gene primer amplification yielded estimated nucleated cell counts. The assay was immunoSEQ multiplex PCR, and TCRdb's table has in-frame clones only and misses some. V, J and clone size are taken as reported in that table, and D and trimming were inferred from the DNA itself. Of under 150,000 clones listed, 80% are singletons. This chain links TRBV6-5 with TRBJ1-1; D possibly corresponds to TRBD1 (5 bases). The receptor was isolated from a human donor in a cohort sampled during active COVID-19. The sample was peripheral blood. DNA of the CDR3: TGTGCCAGCACCCGGGGGGGGGAAACTGAAGCTTTCTTT. This codes for CASTRGGETEAFF.